Included here is one T cell receptor (beta chain) sequence, with context. Its antigen is undetermined. The PCR contained 60 Vbeta and 13 Jbeta primers. Repertoires were generated with immunoSEQ multiplex PCR, while TCRdb's copy carries only in-frame clones and drops some. The data contain some 210,000 clones, under 85% of them singletons. This CDR3 has 14 residues. Germline V gene sequence: CDR1 MNHNY, CDR2 SVGAGI (reference sequence). This sample was included in a study of cytomegalovirus exposure and HLA in healthy donors. The study, taken as a whole, reports: For most TCR beta V segments, an earlier analysis put the productive rate at about 90% or about 30% of the time. Available immune exposure information covered CMV serostatus only. A later analysis associated roughly 15,000 TCR beta sequences with HLA alleles at a 0.05 false discovery rate.

The chain carries TRBV6-6 and TRBJ2-5, with 9 bases identical to TRBD2. The DNA matches TRBJ2-7 better at its end, which makes the J call doubtful. The sequencing input was PBMCs. This sequence originates from a woman aged 50 to 65 in good health and CMV-seropositive. CDR3 sequence (DNA): TGTGCCAGCAGCCTAGCGGGGCTACTTTACGAGCAGTACTTC. It codes for CASSLAGLLYEQYF.